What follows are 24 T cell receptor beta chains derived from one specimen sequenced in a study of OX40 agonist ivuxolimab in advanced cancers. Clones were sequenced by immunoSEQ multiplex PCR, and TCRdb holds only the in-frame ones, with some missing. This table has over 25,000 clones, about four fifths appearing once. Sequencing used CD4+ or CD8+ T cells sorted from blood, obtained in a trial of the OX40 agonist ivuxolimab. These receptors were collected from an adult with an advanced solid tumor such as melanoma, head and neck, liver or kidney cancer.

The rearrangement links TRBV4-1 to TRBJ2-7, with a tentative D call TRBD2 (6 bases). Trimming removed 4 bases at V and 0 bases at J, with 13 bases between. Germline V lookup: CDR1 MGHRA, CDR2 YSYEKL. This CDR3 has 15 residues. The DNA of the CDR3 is TGCGCCAGCAGCCCCTCCCAGCGGGCCTCCTACGAGCAGTACTTC. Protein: CASSPSQRASYEQYF.

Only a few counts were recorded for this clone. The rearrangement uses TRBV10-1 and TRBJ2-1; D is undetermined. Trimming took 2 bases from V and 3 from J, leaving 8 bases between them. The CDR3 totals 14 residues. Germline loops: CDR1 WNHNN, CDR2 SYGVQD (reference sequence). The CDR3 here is CASSEVGNYNEQFF. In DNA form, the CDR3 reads TGCGCCAGCAGTGAGGTGGGCAACTACAATGAGCAGTTCTTC.

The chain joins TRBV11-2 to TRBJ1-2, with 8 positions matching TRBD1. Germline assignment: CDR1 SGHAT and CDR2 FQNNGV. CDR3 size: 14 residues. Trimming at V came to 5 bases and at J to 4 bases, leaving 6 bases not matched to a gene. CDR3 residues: CASSPGQGSYGYTF. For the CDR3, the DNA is TGTGCCAGCAGCCCAGGACAGGGAAGCTATGGCTACACCTTC. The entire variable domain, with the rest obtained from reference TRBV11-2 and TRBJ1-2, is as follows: EAGVAQSPRYKIIEKRQSVAFWCNPISGHATLYWYQQILGQGPKLLIQFQNNGVVDDSQLPKDRFSAERLKGVDSTLKIQPAKLEDSAVYLCASSPGQGSYGYTFGSGTRLTVV.

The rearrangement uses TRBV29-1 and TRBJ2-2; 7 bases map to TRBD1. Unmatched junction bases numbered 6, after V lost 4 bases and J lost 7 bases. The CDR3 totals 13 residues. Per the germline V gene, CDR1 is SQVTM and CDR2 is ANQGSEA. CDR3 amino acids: CSVGDSTIGELFF. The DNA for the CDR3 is TGCAGCGTTGGGGACAGCACAATCGGGGAGCTGTTTTTT.

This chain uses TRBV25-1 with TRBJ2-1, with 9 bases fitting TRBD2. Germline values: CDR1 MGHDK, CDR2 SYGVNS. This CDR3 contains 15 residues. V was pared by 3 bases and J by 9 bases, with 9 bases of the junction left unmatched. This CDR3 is CASSDVGGRAREQFF. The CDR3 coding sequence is TGTGCCAGCAGTGACGTAGGCGGGAGGGCCCGTGAGCAGTTCTTC.

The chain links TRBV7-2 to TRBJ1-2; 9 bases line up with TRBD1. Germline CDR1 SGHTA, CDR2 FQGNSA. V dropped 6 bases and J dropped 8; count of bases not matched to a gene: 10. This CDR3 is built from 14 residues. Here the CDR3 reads CASRPRDRARGYTF. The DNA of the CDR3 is TGTGCCAGCAGACCCCGGGACAGGGCTAGAGGCTACACCTTC.

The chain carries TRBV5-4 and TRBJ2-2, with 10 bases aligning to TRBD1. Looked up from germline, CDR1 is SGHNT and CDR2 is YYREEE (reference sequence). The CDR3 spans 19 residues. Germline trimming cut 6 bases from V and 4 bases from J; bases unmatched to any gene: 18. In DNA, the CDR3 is TGTGCCAGCACCCACCCCGGGTTGACAGGGGGCGCGGGCACCGGGGAGCTGTTTTTT. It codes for CASTHPGLTGGAGTGELFF.

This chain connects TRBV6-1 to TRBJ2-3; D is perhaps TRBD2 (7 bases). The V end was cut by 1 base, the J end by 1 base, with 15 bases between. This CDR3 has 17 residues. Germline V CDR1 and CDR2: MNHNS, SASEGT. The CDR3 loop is CASSEEGGLVGTDTQYF. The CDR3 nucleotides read TGTGCCAGCAGTGAAGAGGGGGGGCTAGTTGGCACAGATACGCAGTATTTT.

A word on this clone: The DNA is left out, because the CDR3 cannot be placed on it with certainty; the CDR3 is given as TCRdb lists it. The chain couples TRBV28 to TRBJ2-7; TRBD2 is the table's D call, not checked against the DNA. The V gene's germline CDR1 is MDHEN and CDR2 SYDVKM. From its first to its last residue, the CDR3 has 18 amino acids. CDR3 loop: CASSTSVAGAQGSYEQYF.

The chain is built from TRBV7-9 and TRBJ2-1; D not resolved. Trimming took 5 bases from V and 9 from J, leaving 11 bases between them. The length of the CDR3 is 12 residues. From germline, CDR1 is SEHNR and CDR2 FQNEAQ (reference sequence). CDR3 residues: CASSPARIEQFF. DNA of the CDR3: TGTGCCAGCAGCCCGGCGAGAATTGAGCAGTTCTTC. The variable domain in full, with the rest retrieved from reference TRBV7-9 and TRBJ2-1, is DTGVSQNPRHKITKRGQNVTFRCDPISEHNRLYWYRQTLGQGPEFLTYFQNEAQLEKSRLLSDRFSAERPKGSFSTLEIQRTEQGDSAMYLCASSPARIEQFFGPGTRLTVL.

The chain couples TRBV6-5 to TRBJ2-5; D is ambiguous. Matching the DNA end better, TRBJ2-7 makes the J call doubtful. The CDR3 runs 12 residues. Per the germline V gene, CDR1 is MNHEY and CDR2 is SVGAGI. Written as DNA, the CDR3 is TGTGCCAGCAGTTACGATGGATACGAGCAGTACTTC. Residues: CASSYDGYEQYF.

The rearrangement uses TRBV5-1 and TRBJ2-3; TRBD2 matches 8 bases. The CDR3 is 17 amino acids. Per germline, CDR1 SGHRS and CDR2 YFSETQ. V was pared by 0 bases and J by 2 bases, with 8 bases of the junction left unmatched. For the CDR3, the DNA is TGCGCCAGCAGCTTGGATGGACTAGCAATGAACACAGATACGCAGTATTTT. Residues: CASSLDGLAMNTDTQYF.

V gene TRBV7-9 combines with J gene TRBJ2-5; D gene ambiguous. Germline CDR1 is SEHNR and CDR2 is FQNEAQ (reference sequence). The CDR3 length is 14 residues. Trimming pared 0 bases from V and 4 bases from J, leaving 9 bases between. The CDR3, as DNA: TGTGCCAGCAGCTTAGCGGGGTCTCGAGAGACCCAGTACTTC. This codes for CASSLAGSRETQYF.

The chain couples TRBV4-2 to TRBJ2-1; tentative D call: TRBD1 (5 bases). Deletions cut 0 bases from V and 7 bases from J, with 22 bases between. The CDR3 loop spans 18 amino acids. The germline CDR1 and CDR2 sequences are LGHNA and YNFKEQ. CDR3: CASSQERLTGSPGNEQFF. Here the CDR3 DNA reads TGTGCCAGCAGCCAAGAGAGGCTAACAGGTTCTCCTGGGAATGAGCAGTTCTTC.

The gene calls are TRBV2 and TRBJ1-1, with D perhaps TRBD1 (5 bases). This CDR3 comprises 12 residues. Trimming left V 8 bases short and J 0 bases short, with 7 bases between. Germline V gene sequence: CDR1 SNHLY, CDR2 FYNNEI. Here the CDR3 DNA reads TGTGCCAGCGGGGGGTTGAACACTGAAGCTTTCTTT. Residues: CASGGLNTEAFF.

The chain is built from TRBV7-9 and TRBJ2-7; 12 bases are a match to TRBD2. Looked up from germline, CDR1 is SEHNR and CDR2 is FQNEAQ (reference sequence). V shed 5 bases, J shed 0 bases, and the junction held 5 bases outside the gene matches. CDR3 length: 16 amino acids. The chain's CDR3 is CASSARLAGDSYEQYF. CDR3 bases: TGTGCCAGCAGCGCTCGACTAGCGGGAGACTCCTACGAGCAGTACTTC.

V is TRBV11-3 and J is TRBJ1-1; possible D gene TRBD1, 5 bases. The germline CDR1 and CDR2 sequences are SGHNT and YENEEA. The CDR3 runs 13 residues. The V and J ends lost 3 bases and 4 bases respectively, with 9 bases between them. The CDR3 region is CASSFGHLTEAFF. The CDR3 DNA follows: TGTGCCAGCAGCTTCGGACATCTCACTGAAGCTTTCTTT.

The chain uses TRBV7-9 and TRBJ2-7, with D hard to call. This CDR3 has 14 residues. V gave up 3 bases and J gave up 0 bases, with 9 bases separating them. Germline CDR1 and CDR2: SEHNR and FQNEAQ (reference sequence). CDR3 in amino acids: CASSFSLSSYEQYF. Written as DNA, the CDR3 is TGTGCCAGCAGCTTCTCCCTAAGCTCCTACGAGCAGTACTTC.

The CDR3 protein is CASSPQGSSYNEQFF. In DNA form, the CDR3 reads TGTGCCAGCAGCCCCCAGGGGAGCTCCTACAATGAGCAGTTCTTC. This chain connects TRBV7-9 to TRBJ2-1; D possibly corresponds to TRBD1 (6 bases). This CDR3 contains 15 residues. V lost 5 bases and J lost 0, with 11 bases in between. The germline CDR1 and CDR2 sequences are SEHNR and FQNEAQ (reference sequence).

CDR3: CASSVDRSSYEQYF. The CDR3, as DNA: TGCGCCAGCAGCGTCGACAGGTCATCCTACGAGCAGTACTTC. The chain joins TRBV5-1 to TRBJ2-7; a possible D gene is TRBD1 (6 bases). The CDR3 is 14 amino acids. Trimming cost V 4 bases and J 1 base, with 12 bases left between them. Germline CDR1 reads SGHRS; CDR2 reads YFSETQ. Drawing the rest from reference TRBV5-1 and TRBJ2-7, the complete variable domain is KAGVTQTPRYLIKTRGQQVTLSCSPISGHRSVSWYQQTPGQGLQFLFEYFSETQRNKGNFPGRFSGRQFSNSRSEMNVSTLELGDSALYLCASSVDRSSYEQYFGPGTRLTVT.

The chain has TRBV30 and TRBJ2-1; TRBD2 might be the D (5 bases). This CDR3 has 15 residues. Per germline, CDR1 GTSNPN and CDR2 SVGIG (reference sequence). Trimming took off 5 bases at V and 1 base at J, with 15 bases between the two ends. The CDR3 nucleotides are TGTGCCTGGGAGGCGGGCGGCGTATCCTACAATGAGCAGTTCTTC. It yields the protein CAWEAGGVSYNEQFF.

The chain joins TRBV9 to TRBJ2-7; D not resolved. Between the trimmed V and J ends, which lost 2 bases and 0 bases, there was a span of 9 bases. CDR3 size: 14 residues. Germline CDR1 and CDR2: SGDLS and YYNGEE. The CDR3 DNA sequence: TGTGCCAGCAGCGTGGGCAGTAGCTCCTACGAGCAGTACTTC. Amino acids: CASSVGSSSYEQYF.

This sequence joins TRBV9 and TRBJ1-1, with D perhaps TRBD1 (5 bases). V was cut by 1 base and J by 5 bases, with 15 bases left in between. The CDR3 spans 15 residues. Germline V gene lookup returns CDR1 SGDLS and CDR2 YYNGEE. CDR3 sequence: CASSVSQGTRTEAFF. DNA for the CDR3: TGTGCCAGCAGCGTATCTCAGGGTACACGGACTGAAGCTTTCTTT.

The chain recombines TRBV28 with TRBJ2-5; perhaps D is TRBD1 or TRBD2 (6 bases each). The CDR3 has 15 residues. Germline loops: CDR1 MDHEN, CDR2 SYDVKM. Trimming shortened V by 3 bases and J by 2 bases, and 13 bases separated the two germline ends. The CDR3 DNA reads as TGTGCCAGCAGTTTTATGGGGGGCCCTCAAGAGACCCAGTACTTC. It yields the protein CASSFMGGPQETQYF.